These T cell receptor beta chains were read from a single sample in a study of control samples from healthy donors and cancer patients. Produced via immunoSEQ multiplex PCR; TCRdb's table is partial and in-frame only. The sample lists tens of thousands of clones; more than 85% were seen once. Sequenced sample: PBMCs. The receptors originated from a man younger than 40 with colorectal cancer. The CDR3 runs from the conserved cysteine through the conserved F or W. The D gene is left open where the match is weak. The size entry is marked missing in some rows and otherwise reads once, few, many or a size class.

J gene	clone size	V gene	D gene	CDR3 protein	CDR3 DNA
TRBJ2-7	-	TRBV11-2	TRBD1	CASSRSTGGAGEQYF	TGTGCCAGCAGCCGCTCGACAGGGGGCGCGGGGGAGCAGTACTTC
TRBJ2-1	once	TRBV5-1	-	CASTQGSEQFF	TGCGCCAGTACGCAGGGGAGTGAGCAGTTCTTC
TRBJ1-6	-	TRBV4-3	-	CASSQERGLDSPLHF	TGCGCCAGCAGCCAAGAAAGGGGACTGGACTCACCCCTCCACTTT
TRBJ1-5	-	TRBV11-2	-	CASSLLGFNQPQHF	TGTGCCAGCAGCTTACTAGGCTTCAATCAGCCCCAGCATTTT
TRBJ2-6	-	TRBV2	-	CASRRLGVSGANVLTF	TGTGCCAGCAGGAGGTTGGGGGTCTCTGGGGCCAACGTCCTGACTTTC
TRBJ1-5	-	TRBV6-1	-	CASSEVGRGNQPQHF	TGTGCCAGCAGTGAAGTTGGCAGGGGCAATCAGCCCCAGCATTTT
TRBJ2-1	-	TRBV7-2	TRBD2	CASSFTSGTAFF	TGTGCCAGCAGCTTTACTAGCGGGACAGCGTTCTTC
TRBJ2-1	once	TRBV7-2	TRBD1	CASSLAGTGMIDEQFF	TGTGCCAGCAGCTTAGCAGGGACAGGGATGATCGATGAGCAGTTCTTC
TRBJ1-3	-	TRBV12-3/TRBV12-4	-	CASSLGRNTIYF	TGTGCCAGCAGTTTAGGGCGAAACACCATATATTTT
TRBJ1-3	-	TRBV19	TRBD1	CATYRGSGNTIYF	TGTGCCACTTACAGGGGATCTGGAAACACCATATATTTT
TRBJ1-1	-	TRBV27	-	CASRLEGGGTEAFF	TGTGCCAGCAGACTTGAGGGAGGGGGCACTGAAGCTTTCTTT
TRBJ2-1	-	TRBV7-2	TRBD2	CASSLAHRSAGGRHEQFF	TGTGCCAGCAGCTTAGCGCATCGGTCGGCGGGGGGGCGGCATGAGCAGTTCTTC
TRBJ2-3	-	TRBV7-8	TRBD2	CASSLVGEGGTDTQYF	TGTGCCAGCAGCTTAGTGGGGGAGGGTGGCACAGATACGCAGTATTTT
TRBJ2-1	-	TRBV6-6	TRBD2	CASREAGGDNEQFF	TGTGCCAGCAGGGAGGCGGGAGGTGACAATGAGCAGTTCTTC
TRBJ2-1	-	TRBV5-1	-	CASSLAQGGSYNEQFF	TGCGCCAGCAGCTTGGCCCAAGGGGGCTCCTACAATGAGCAGTTCTTC
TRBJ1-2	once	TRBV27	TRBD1	CASSWTALDRGWYGYTF	TGTGCCAGCAGTTGGACAGCTCTGGACAGGGGGTGGTATGGCTACACCTTC
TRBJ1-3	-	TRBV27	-	CASSSTLSSGNTIYF	TGTGCCAGCAGTTCCACCCTCAGCTCTGGAAACACCATATATTTT
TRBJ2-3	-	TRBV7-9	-	CASSYTAGAWGTDTQYF	TGTGCCAGCAGTTATACTGCAGGGGCGTGGGGCACAGATACGCAGTATTTT
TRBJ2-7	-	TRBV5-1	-	CASSSGSGETYEQYF	TGCGCCAGCAGCTCGGGGTCAGGTGAGACCTACGAGCAGTACTTC
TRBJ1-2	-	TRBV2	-	CASSLTGSPTF	TGTGCCAGCAGCTTGACCGGTTCACCTACCTTC
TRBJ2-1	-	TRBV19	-	CASSGPGANEQFF	TGTGCCAGTAGTGGGCCCGGGGCTAATGAGCAGTTCTTC
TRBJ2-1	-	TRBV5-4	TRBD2	CASSLRTSGSYNEQFF	TGTGCCAGCAGTCTGAGGACTAGCGGGAGCTACAATGAGCAGTTCTTC
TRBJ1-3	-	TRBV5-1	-	CASSLDSSGNTIYF	TGCGCCAGCAGCTTGGACAGCTCTGGAAACACCATATATTTT
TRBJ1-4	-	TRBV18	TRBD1	CASSLGTGTNEKLFF	TGTGCCAGCTCATTGGGGACAGGAACTAATGAAAAACTGTTTTTT
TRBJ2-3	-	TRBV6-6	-	CASSPDTSTDTQYF	TGTGCCAGCAGCCCTGACACTAGCACAGATACGCAGTATTTT
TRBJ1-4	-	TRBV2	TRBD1	CASSGTENNEKLFF	TGTGCCAGCAGCGGGACAGAGAATAATGAAAAACTGTTTTTT
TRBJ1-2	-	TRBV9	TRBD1	CASSVLPGGSNGYTF	TGTGCCAGCAGCGTACTACCAGGGGGCTCTAACGGCTACACCTTC
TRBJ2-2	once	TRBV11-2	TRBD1	CASSSPRNPTGRNTGELFF	TGTGCCAGCAGCTCACCCCGGAATCCGACAGGGAGGAACACCGGGGAGCTGTTTTTT
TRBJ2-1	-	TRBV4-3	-	CASSQDGGAGWVYNEQFF	TGCGCCAGCAGCCAAGACGGTGGGGCAGGGTGGGTTTACAATGAGCAGTTCTTC
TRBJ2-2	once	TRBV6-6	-	CASKRGKFNTGELFF	TGTGCCAGCAAAAGAGGGAAATTTAACACCGGGGAGCTGTTTTTT
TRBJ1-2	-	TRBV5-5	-	CASSLDIGEARGYTF	TGTGCCAGCAGCCTAGATATCGGGGAGGCGAGGGGCTACACCTTC
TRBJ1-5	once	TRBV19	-	CASSIDRTGGVIGGNQPQHF	TGTGCCAGTAGTATAGATCGAACAGGAGGGGTGATAGGTGGCAATCAGCCCCAGCATTTT
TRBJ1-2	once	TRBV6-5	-	CASRPSLQANYGYTF	TGTGCCAGCAGACCCAGCCTCCAAGCTAACTATGGCTACACCTTC
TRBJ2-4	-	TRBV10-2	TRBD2	CASAATGGPKNIQYF	TGCGCCAGCGCTGCGACGGGGGGGCCCAAAAACATTCAGTACTTC
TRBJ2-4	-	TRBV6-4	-	CASSVGTISSLAKNIQYF	TGTGCCAGCAGTGTAGGGACAATCTCCAGTTTAGCCAAAAACATTCAGTACTTC
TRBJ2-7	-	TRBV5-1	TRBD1	CASSLEAGGVYEQYF	TGCGCCAGCAGCTTGGAGGCAGGGGGAGTGTACGAGCAGTACTTC
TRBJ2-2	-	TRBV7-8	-	CASSPSGWTPNTGELFF	TGTGCCAGCAGCCCCTCCGGATGGACTCCTAACACCGGGGAGCTGTTTTTT
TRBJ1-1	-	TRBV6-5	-	CASSVGRKNTEAFF	TGTGCCAGCTCGGTAGGAAGGAAGAACACTGAAGCTTTCTTT
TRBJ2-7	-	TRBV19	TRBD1	CASSSSGQGTNSYEQYF	TGTGCCAGTAGTTCCTCCGGACAGGGAACAAACTCCTACGAGCAGTACTTC
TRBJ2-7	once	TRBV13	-	CASSLGIGGPSYEQYF	TGTGCCAGCAGCTTAGGCATTGGCGGACCCTCCTACGAGCAGTACTTC
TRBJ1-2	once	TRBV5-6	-	CASNIMEGSSNYGYTF	TGTGCCAGCAACATCATGGAGGGGTCATCTAACTATGGCTACACCTTC
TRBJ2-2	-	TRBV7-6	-	CASSSSGGGRNTGELFF	TGTGCCAGCAGTTCATCCGGAGGGGGTCGGAACACCGGGGAGCTGTTTTTT
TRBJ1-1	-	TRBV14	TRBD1	CASSQNRGEAFF	TGTGCCAGCAGCCAAAACAGGGGAGAAGCTTTCTTT
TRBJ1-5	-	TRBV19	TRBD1	CASSEIAGTGLDNQPQHF	TGTGCCAGTAGTGAAATCGCCGGGACAGGCTTAGACAATCAGCCCCAGCATTTT
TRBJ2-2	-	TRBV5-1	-	CASIEGTQIPTGELFF	TGCGCCAGCATAGAAGGAACCCAAATTCCCACCGGGGAGCTGTTTTTT
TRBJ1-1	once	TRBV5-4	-	CASSRDLMNTEAFF	TGTGCCAGCAGCCGGGATCTCATGAACACTGAAGCTTTCTTT
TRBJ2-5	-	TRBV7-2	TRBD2	CASSSGGGTETQYF	TGTGCCAGCAGCTCTGGGGGAGGGACGGAGACCCAGTACTTC
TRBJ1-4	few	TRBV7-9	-	CASRPNSRNNEKLFF	TGTGCCAGCAGACCGAACTCACGGAACAATGAAAAACTGTTTTTT
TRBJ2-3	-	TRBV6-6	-	CASRSRQTDTQYF	TGTGCCAGCAGATCCCGTCAGACAGATACGCAGTATTTT
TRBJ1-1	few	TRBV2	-	CASTQYGDTEAFF	TGTGCCAGCACCCAATATGGGGACACTGAAGCTTTCTTT
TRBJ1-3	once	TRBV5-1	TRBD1	CASSLEPGGSLSGNTIYF	TGCGCCAGCAGCTTGGAGCCAGGGGGATCCCTCTCTGGAAACACCATATATTTT
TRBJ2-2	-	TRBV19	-	CASSILQGGELFF	TGTGCCAGTAGTATCCTACAGGGAGGGGAGCTGTTTTTT
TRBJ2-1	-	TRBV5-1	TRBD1	CASSLAGTGTYNEQFF	TGCGCCAGCAGCTTGGCAGGGACAGGGACCTACAATGAGCAGTTCTTC
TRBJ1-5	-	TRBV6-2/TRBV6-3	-	CASSYGPGYEGPNQPQHF	TGTGCCAGCAGTTACGGCCCTGGCTACGAGGGCCCCAATCAGCCCCAGCATTTT
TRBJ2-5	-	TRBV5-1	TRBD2	CASRYGGEETQYF	TGCGCCAGCAGGTACGGGGGGGAAGAGACCCAGTACTTC
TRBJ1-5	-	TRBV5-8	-	CASSLAGYSNQPQHF	TGTGCCAGCAGCTTGGCAGGATATAGCAATCAGCCCCAGCATTTT